The rows below give T cell receptor beta chains drawn from one sample of a study of beta chain features in type 1 diabetes. The data were produced by immunoSEQ multiplex PCR, yet TCRdb's version contains in-frame clones alone and is incomplete. The repertoire has under 90,000 clones, under 35% of them found once; the top ten carry over 0.35%. Input material: stem cell memory CD4+ T cells from blood. All receptors derive from a woman aged 18-29 years in good health. Each CDR3 is given with its conserved first and last residue. A D gene is named only where the DNA matches it firmly. The size field is filled for only some rows; it gives once, few, many or a size class.

v_gene: TRBV9; len: 15; d_gene: NA; j_gene: TRBJ1-6; abundance: NA; CDR3nt: TGTGCCAGCAGCGTAGCTAGCTCCTATAATTCACCCCTCCACTTT; CDR3aa: CASSVASSYNSPLHF
v_gene: TRBV6-6; len: 16; d_gene: TRBD2; j_gene: TRBJ2-3; abundance: NA; CDR3nt: TGTGCCAGCAGGGAAAGACTAGCGGGACGCACAGATACGCAGTATTTT; CDR3aa: CASRERLAGRTDTQYF
v_gene: TRBV7-9; len: 11; d_gene: NA; j_gene: TRBJ2-3; abundance: NA; CDR3nt: TGTGCCAGCCGCACCGAGGATACGCAGTATTTT; CDR3aa: CASRTEDTQYF
v_gene: TRBV27; len: 16; d_gene: TRBD2; j_gene: TRBJ2-1; abundance: NA; CDR3nt: TGTGCCAGCAGACCACAGCGGGGCATCACCTACAATGAGCAGTTCTTC; CDR3aa: CASRPQRGITYNEQFF
v_gene: TRBV5-8; len: 13; d_gene: TRBD1; j_gene: TRBJ1-5; abundance: NA; CDR3nt: TGTGCCAGCAGGGGACAGGGGCGGCAGCCCCAGCATTTT; CDR3aa: CASRGQGRQPQHF
v_gene: TRBV7-8; len: 15; d_gene: TRBD2; j_gene: TRBJ2-5; abundance: few; CDR3nt: TGTGCCAGCAGCTCTAGCGGGAGGGTCTTGGAGACCCAGTACTTC; CDR3aa: CASSSSGRVLETQYF
v_gene: TRBV4-1; len: 16; d_gene: TRBD2; j_gene: TRBJ2-1; abundance: NA; CDR3nt: TGCGCCAGCAGCCGCGGACTAGCGGGAACCTACAATGAGCAGTTCTTC; CDR3aa: CASSRGLAGTYNEQFF
v_gene: TRBV9; len: 14; d_gene: NA; j_gene: TRBJ1-2; abundance: few; CDR3nt: TGTGCCAGCAGCGTGACAGGTTCGGAGGATGGCTACACCTTC; CDR3aa: CASSVTGSEDGYTF
v_gene: TRBV9; len: 17; d_gene: NA; j_gene: TRBJ2-1; abundance: NA; CDR3nt: TGTGCCAGCAGCGTCAGCGGTTTGAGGCCCCCTAACAATGAGCAGTTCTTC; CDR3aa: CASSVSGLRPPNNEQFF
v_gene: TRBV10-3; len: 14; d_gene: TRBD1; j_gene: TRBJ2-7; abundance: many; CDR3nt: TGTGCCATCAGTGACAGGGGACAGGAGGACGAGCAGTACTTC; CDR3aa: CAISDRGQEDEQYF
v_gene: TRBV9; len: 16; d_gene: NA; j_gene: TRBJ1-6; abundance: NA; CDR3nt: TGTGCCAGCAGCGTCAATACAGGAACCCATAATTCACCCCTCCACTTT; CDR3aa: CASSVNTGTHNSPLHF
v_gene: TRBV1; len: 19; d_gene: NA; j_gene: TRBJ1-5; abundance: NA; CDR3nt: TGCACCAGCAGCCAAGAAGTCAGGGGGTCTGACCTTTGCAATCAGCCCCAGCATTTT; CDR3aa: CTSSQEVRGSDLCNQPQHF
v_gene: TRBV7-8; len: 17; d_gene: TRBD2; j_gene: TRBJ2-3; abundance: NA; CDR3nt: TGTGCCAGCAGCCCCCGGGGGGGGTCCTCTAGCACAGATACGCAGTATTTT; CDR3aa: CASSPRGGSSSTDTQYF
v_gene: TRBV9; len: 13; d_gene: NA; j_gene: TRBJ2-5; abundance: few; CDR3nt: TGTGCCAGCAGCTATTCAGGGGCCGAGACCCAGTACTTC; CDR3aa: CASSYSGAETQYF
v_gene: TRBV7-2; len: 15; d_gene: TRBD2; j_gene: TRBJ2-1; abundance: NA; CDR3nt: TGTGCCAGCAAGAATGGGGGGGACTACTACAATGAGCAGTTCTTC; CDR3aa: CASKNGGDYYNEQFF
v_gene: TRBV11-2; len: 16; d_gene: NA; j_gene: TRBJ2-6; abundance: few; CDR3nt: TGTGCCAGCAGCCCCGACGACTACTCTGGGGCCAACGTCCTGACTTTC; CDR3aa: CASSPDDYSGANVLTF
v_gene: TRBV11-2; len: 13; d_gene: NA; j_gene: TRBJ1-1; abundance: NA; CDR3nt: TGTGCCAGCAGCTTAAGACAGAACACTGAAGCTTTCTTT; CDR3aa: CASSLRQNTEAFF
v_gene: TRBV11-2; len: 14; d_gene: NA; j_gene: TRBJ2-2; abundance: few; CDR3nt: TGTGCCAGCAGCTCGACTACCCGTACCGGGGAGCTGTTTTTT; CDR3aa: CASSSTTRTGELFF
v_gene: TRBV4-2; len: 17; d_gene: NA; j_gene: TRBJ1-3; abundance: NA; CDR3nt: TGTGCCAGCAGCCAAGAGCGAGCAGGGGTCTCTGGAAACACCATATATTTT; CDR3aa: CASSQERAGVSGNTIYF
v_gene: TRBV5-1; len: 14; d_gene: TRBD1; j_gene: TRBJ1-1; abundance: few; CDR3nt: TGCGCCAGCCGGACAGGGCCGGGTGGCACTGAAGCTTTCTTT; CDR3aa: CASRTGPGGTEAFF
v_gene: TRBV4-2; len: 16; d_gene: NA; j_gene: TRBJ1-6; abundance: NA; CDR3nt: TGTGCCAGCAGCCAAGATAGTGGCTCCTATAATTCACCCCTCCACTTT; CDR3aa: CASSQDSGSYNSPLHF
v_gene: TRBV7-6; len: 18; d_gene: TRBD2; j_gene: TRBJ2-3; abundance: NA; CDR3nt: TGTGCCAGCAGCTTAGAGGCGCCTAGCGGGGGGTACACAGATACGCAGTATTTT; CDR3aa: CASSLEAPSGGYTDTQYF
v_gene: TRBV2; len: 15; d_gene: TRBD1; j_gene: TRBJ1-6; abundance: NA; CDR3nt: TGTGCCAGCAGGGTAGGGACAGGAAATAATTCACCCCTCCACTTT; CDR3aa: CASRVGTGNNSPLHF
v_gene: TRBV7-2; len: 15; d_gene: TRBD1; j_gene: TRBJ1-2; abundance: few; CDR3nt: TGTGCCAGCAGCTTTCGCGACAGGGGGAACTATGGCTACACCTTC; CDR3aa: CASSFRDRGNYGYTF
v_gene: TRBV7-6; len: 13; d_gene: NA; j_gene: TRBJ2-5; abundance: few; CDR3nt: TGTGCCAGCAGTTCGGGTTCGGTGGAGACCCAGTACTTC; CDR3aa: CASSSGSVETQYF
v_gene: TRBV6-1; len: 15; d_gene: NA; j_gene: TRBJ2-6; abundance: few; CDR3nt: TGTGCCAGCAGCGGACAGTTTTCTGGGGCCAACGTCCTGACTTTC; CDR3aa: CASSGQFSGANVLTF
v_gene: TRBV14; len: 15; d_gene: TRBD2; j_gene: TRBJ2-1; abundance: NA; CDR3nt: TGTGCCAGCAGCCGGTTTAGCGGGAGTTACAATGAGCAGTTCTTC; CDR3aa: CASSRFSGSYNEQFF
v_gene: TRBV7-2; len: 15; d_gene: NA; j_gene: TRBJ1-5; abundance: NA; CDR3nt: TGTGCCAGCAGCTTAAAAGGGGGTAGCAATCAGCCCCAGCATTTT; CDR3aa: CASSLKGGSNQPQHF